Listed below are T cell receptor beta chains from one sample, sequenced in a study of blood T cell repertoires in COVID-19. Profiling relied on immunoSEQ multiplex PCR, and the TCRdb table lists in-frame clones only, not all of them. Here the sample spans about 250,000 clones, approximately 80% being singletons. The sequenced material came from peripheral blood. The source of these receptors is a woman in her 70s with acute or convalescent COVID-19. The CDR3 runs from the conserved cysteine through the conserved F or W. A D gene is named only where the DNA matches it firmly. Size values are once, few and many counts, or a class for expanded clones, and some rows have none.

clone_size j_call d_call v_call cdr3_nt cdr3_aa
- TRBJ1-2 TRBD1 TRBV2 TGTGCCAGCAGTGAACAGGCAGGACAGGGAGGCTACACCTTC CASSEQAGQGGYTF
- TRBJ1-3 - TRBV9 TGTGCCAGCAGCGTATTGGGAGGGGGATCTGGAAACACCATATATTTT CASSVLGGGSGNTIYF
- TRBJ1-1 - TRBV3-1/TRBV3-2 TGTGCCAGCAGCCAAGCAGGGGTCCTTGAAGCTTTCTTT CASSQAGVLEAFF
- TRBJ1-2 - TRBV10-3 TGTGCCATCAGTGAAGACAGTGACTATGGCTACACCTTC CAISEDSDYGYTF
- TRBJ2-7 - TRBV29-1 TGCAGCGTTAGGAGGGGTGATATCTACGAGCAGTACTTC CSVRRGDIYEQYF
few TRBJ1-2 - TRBV5-5 TGTGCCAGCAGCAAGACGGAGGGCTACACCTTC CASSKTEGYTF
- TRBJ2-2 TRBD2 TRBV5-1 TGCGCCAGCAGGGCTAGCGGGGGAAACACCGGGGAGCTGTTTTTT CASRASGGNTGELFF
- TRBJ1-1 TRBD1 TRBV18 TGTGCCAGCTCATACGACAGGGGGCTGGGCACTGAAGCTTTCTTT CASSYDRGLGTEAFF
- TRBJ2-1 TRBD2 TRBV6-5 TGTGCCAGCAGTTCCCAACTAGCGGGGGGGATAAATGAGCAGTTCTTC CASSSQLAGGINEQFF
once TRBJ2-2 TRBD1 TRBV7-9 TGTGCCAGCAGCTTAGCGTACGGGACAGGGACTTACACCGGGGAGCTGTTTTTT CASSLAYGTGTYTGELFF
- TRBJ2-2 TRBD2 TRBV28 TGTGCCAGCAGTTTGGTGATTAGCGGGGGTTACACCGGGGAGCTGTTTTTT CASSLVISGGYTGELFF
- TRBJ1-5 - TRBV2 TGTGCCAGCAGTGAGGGGAGGATGGCGGGTCAGCCCCAGCATTTT CASSEGRMAGQPQHF
- TRBJ1-1 - TRBV5-1 TGCGCCAGCAGCCAACAGACAGATATGGGCACTGAAGCTTTCTTT CASSQQTDMGTEAFF
- TRBJ1-1 - TRBV4-3 TGCGCCAGCAGCCAGTCCAGCGGGTGGTCCACTGAAGCTTTCTTT CASSQSSGWSTEAFF
- TRBJ2-7 - TRBV10-1 TGCGCCAGCAGTGAAACGGGCGAGCAGTACTTC CASSETGEQYF
once TRBJ1-6 TRBD1 TRBV19 TGTGCCAGTGGAACAGGGGGTTTCTATAATTCACCCCTCCACTTT CASGTGGFYNSPLHF
- TRBJ2-1 TRBD2 TRBV29-1 TGCAGCGTTGTAGGGACTAGCGGGGTTCGTAGTTACAATGAGCAGTTCTTC CSVVGTSGVRSYNEQFF
few TRBJ1-2 - TRBV9 TGTGCCAGCAGCGTAGTCGCTACAGTTTCGTCCTATGGCTACACCTTC CASSVVATVSSYGYTF
- TRBJ2-5 - TRBV5-1 TGCGCCAGCAGCAGGGACGCCGGGGGAGAGACCCAGTACTTC CASSRDAGGETQYF
once TRBJ1-2 - TRBV6-5 TGTGCCACCCAGTTAGCCCCCCTCTATGGCTACACCTTC CATQLAPLYGYTF
few TRBJ1-4 - TRBV5-6 TGTGCCAGCAGCGAGGTGGGACTCCTCCGCGAAAAACTGTTTTTT CASSEVGLLREKLFF
- TRBJ1-6 - TRBV30 TGTGCCTGGAATCCAGGGATAGGTTCACCCCTCCACTTT CAWNPGIGSPLHF
few TRBJ1-2 - TRBV5-5 TGTGCCAGCAGCTTGGAACAGGGCCGGGGAGGCTACACCTTC CASSLEQGRGGYTF
- TRBJ1-1 TRBD1 TRBV7-9 TGTGCCAGCAGCGCAGGGACAGGGGGCCGGTACACTGAAGCTTTCTTT CASSAGTGGRYTEAFF
- TRBJ1-1 TRBD1 TRBV27 TGTGCCAGCAGACAAGGGACAGGGGCCGTCGGCACTGAAGCTTTCTTT CASRQGTGAVGTEAFF
- TRBJ2-3 TRBD2 TRBV15 TGTGCCACCAGCGCCGGGACTAGCGTCAGAGATACGCAGTATTTT CATSAGTSVRDTQYF
few TRBJ1-5 - TRBV6-6 TGTGCCTCGGGGGCGGGGGCGTATCAGCCCCAGCATTTT CASGAGAYQPQHF
once TRBJ1-5 - TRBV3-1/TRBV3-2 TGTGCCAGCAGCCAGGGGGCCGGGAATCAGCCCCAGCATTTT CASSQGAGNQPQHF
- TRBJ1-5 TRBD1 TRBV28 TGTGCCACCACCACCGGGACAGGGGGCTCGAGCAATCAGCCCCAGCATTTT CATTTGTGGSSNQPQHF
- TRBJ2-7 TRBD1 TRBV7-2 TGTGCCAGCAGCTTGATGACAGGGGTCTACGAGCAGTACTTC CASSLMTGVYEQYF